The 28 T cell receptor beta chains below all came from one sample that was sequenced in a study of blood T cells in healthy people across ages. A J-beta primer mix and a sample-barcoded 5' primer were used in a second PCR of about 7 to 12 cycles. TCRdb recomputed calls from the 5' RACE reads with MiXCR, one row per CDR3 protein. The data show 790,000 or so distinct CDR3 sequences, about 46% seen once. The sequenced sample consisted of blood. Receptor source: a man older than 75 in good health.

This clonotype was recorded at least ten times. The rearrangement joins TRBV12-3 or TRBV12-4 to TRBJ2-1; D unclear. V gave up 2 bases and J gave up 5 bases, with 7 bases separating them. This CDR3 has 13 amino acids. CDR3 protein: CASSLLKDNEQFF. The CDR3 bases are TGTGCCAGCAGTTTACTAAAGGACAATGAGCAGTTCTTC.

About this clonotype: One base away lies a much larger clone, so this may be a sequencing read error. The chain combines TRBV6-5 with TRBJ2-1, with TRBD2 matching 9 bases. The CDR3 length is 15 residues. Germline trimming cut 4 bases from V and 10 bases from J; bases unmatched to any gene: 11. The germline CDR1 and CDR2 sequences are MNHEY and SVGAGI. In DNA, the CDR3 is TGTGCCAGCAGTTTAGGAATAGCGGGAGTCGACGAGCAGTTCTTC. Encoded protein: CASSLGIAGVDEQFF.

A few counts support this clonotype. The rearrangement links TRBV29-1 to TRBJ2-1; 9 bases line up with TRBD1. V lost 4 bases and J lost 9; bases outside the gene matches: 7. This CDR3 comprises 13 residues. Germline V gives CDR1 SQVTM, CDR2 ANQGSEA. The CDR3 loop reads CSVGDRELFEQFF. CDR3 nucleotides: TGCAGCGTTGGGGACAGGGAATTGTTTGAGCAGTTCTTC.

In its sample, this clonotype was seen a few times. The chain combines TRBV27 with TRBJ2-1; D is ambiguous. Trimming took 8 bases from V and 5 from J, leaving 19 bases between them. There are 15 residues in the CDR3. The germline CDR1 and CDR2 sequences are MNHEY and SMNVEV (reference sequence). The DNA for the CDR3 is TGTGCCAGCCGAAGGCTTGACGTACAAGACAATGAGCAGTTCTTC. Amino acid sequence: CASRRLDVQDNEQFF.

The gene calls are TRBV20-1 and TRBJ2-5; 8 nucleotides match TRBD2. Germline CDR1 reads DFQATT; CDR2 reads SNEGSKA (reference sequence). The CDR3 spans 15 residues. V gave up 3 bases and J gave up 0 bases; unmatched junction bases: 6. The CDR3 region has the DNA TGCAGTGCTAGCAACTCGGGAGGGTACCAAGAGACCCAGTACTTC. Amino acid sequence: CSASNSGGYQETQYF.

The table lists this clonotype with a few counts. CDR3 residues: CASSLEGARPEAFF. DNA for the CDR3: TGTGCCAGCAGCTTAGAGGGGGCAAGGCCTGAAGCTTTCTTT. This sequence joins TRBV7-2 and TRBJ1-1, with 7 bases aligning to TRBD1. The CDR3 sequence is 14 residues long. V gave up 1 base and J gave up 6 bases; unmatched junction bases: 5. From germline, CDR1 is SGHTA and CDR2 FQGNSA. Full variable domain (rest looked up from reference TRBV7-2 and TRBJ1-1): GAGVSQSPSNKVTEKGKDVELRCDPISGHTALYWYRQSLGQGLEFLIYFQGNSAPDKSGLPSDRFSAERTGGSVSTLTIQRTQQEDSAVYLCASSLEGARPEAFFGQGTRLTVV.

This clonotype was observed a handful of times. The CDR3 region is CASSPTSGTLEQYF. The CDR3 coding sequence is TGTGCCAGCAGTCCCACTAGCGGCACTTTAGAGCAGTACTTC. This chain uses TRBV12-3 or TRBV12-4 with TRBJ2-7; 8 positions match TRBD2. V trimming: 5 bases; J trimming: 7 bases; junction bases outside the gene matches: 10. The CDR3 sequence is 14 residues long.

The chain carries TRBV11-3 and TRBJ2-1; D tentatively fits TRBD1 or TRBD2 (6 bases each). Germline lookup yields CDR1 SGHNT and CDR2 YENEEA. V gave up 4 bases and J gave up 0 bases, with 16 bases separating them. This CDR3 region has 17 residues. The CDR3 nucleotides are TGTGCCAGCAGCTCCCCCCGAAAGGGGGGCTCCTACAATGAGCAGTTCTTC. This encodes CASSSPRKGGSYNEQFF.

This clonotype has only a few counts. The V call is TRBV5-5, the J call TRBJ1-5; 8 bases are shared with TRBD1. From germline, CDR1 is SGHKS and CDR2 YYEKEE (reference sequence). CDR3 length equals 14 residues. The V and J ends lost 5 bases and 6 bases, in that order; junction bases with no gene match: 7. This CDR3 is CASSFPGQGQPQHF. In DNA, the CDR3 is TGTGCCAGCAGTTTCCCTGGACAGGGTCAGCCCCAGCATTTT.

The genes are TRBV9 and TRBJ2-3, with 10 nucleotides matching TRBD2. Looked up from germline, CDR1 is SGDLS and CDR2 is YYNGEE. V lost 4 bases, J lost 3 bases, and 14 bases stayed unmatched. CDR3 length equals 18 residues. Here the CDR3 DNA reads TGTGCCAGCAGCCACTTTCCCCAGCGGGAGGGTGTAACAGATACGCAGTATTTT. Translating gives CASSHFPQREGVTDTQYF.

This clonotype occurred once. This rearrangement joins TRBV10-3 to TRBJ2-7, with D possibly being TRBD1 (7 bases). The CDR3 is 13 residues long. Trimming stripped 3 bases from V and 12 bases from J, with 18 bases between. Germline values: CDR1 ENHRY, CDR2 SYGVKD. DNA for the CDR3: TGTGCCATCAGTGATCTTGGAGGGGGCGCGATGTACTTC. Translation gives CAISDLGGGAMYF.

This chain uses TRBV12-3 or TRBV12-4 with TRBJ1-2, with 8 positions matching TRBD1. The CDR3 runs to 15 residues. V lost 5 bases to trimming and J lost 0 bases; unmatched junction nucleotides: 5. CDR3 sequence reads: CASSPGQASNYGYTF. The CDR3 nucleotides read TGTGCCAGCAGTCCGGGACAGGCCTCTAACTATGGCTACACCTTC.

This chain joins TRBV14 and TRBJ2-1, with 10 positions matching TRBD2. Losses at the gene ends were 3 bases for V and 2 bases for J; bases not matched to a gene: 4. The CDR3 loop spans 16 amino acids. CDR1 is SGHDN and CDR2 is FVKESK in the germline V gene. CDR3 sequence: CASSHLAGVTYNEQFF. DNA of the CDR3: TGTGCCAGCAGCCATCTAGCGGGAGTCACCTACAATGAGCAGTTCTTC.

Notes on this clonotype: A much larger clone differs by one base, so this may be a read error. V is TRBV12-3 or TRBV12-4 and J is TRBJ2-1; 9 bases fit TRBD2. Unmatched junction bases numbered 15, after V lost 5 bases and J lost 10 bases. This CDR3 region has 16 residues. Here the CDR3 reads CASSRETSGGPNEQFF. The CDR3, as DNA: TGTGCCAGCAGTCGGGAGACTAGCGGAGGGCCCAACGAGCAGTTCTTC.

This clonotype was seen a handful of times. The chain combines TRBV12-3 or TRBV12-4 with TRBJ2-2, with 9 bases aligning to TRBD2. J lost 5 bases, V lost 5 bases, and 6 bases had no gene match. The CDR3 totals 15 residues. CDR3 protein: CASSQAGGLTGELFF. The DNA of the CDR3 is TGTGCCAGCAGTCAAGCGGGAGGATTGACCGGGGAGCTGTTTTTT.

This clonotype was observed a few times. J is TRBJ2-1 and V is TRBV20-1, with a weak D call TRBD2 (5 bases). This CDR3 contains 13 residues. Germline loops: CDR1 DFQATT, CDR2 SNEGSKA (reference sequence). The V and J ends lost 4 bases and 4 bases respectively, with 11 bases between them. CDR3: CSATAVAYNEQFF. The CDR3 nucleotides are TGCAGTGCTACAGCGGTCGCTTACAATGAGCAGTTCTTC.

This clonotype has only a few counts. The CDR3 loop reads CASSLGTSGKTDTQYF. The CDR3 DNA is TGCGCCAGCAGCTTGGGGACTAGCGGTAAGACAGATACGCAGTATTTT. The chain carries TRBV5-1 and TRBJ2-3, with TRBD2 matching 10 bases. Germline CDR1 is SGHRS and CDR2 is YFSETQ. The CDR3 spans 16 residues. Losses at the gene ends were 0 bases for V and 3 bases for J; bases not matched to a gene: 4. The full variable domain, with the rest looked up from reference TRBV5-1 and TRBJ2-3, is KAGVTQTPRYLIKTRGQQVTLSCSPISGHRSVSWYQQTPGQGLQFLFEYFSETQRNKGNFPGRFSGRQFSNSRSEMNVSTLELGDSALYLCASSLGTSGKTDTQYFGPGTRLTVL.

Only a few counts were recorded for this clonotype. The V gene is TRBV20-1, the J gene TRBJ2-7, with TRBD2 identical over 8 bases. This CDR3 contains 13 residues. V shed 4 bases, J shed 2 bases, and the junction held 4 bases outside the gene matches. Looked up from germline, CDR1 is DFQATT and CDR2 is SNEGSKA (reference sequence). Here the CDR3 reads CSATSSGTYEQYF. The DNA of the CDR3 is TGCAGTGCTACAAGTAGCGGGACCTACGAGCAGTACTTC.

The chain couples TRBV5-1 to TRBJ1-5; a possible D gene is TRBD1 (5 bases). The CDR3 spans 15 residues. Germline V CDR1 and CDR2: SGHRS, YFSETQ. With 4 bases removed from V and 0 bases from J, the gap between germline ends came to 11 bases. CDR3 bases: TGCGCCAGCAGCCCCGGGACGGTTAGCAATCAGCCCCAGCATTTT. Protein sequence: CASSPGTVSNQPQHF.

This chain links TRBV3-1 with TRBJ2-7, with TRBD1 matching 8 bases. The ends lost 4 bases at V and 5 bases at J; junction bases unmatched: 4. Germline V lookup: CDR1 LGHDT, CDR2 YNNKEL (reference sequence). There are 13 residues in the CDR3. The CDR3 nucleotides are TGTGCCAGCAGCCCTGTGGACAGGGACGAGCAGTACTTC. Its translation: CASSPVDRDEQYF.

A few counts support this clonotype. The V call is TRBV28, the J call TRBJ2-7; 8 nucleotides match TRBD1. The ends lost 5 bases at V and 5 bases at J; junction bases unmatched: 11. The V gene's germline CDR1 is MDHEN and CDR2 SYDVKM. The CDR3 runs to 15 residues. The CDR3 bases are TGTGCCAGCAGTCTGGCCGGGACAGGCCGGCACGAGCAGTACTTC. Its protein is CASSLAGTGRHEQYF. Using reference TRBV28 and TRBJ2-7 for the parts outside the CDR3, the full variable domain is DVKVTQSSRYLVKRTGEKVFLECVQDMDHENMFWYRQDPGLGLRLIYFSYDVKMKEKGDIPEGYSVSREKKERFSLILESASTNQTSMYLCASSLAGTGRHEQYFGPGTRLTVT.

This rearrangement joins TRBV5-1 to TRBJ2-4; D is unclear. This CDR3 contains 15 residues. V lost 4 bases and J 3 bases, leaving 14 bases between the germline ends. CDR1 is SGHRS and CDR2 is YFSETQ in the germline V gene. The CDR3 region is CASSPIEVIKNIQYF. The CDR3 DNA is TGCGCCAGCAGCCCCATCGAGGTTATCAAAAACATTCAGTACTTC.

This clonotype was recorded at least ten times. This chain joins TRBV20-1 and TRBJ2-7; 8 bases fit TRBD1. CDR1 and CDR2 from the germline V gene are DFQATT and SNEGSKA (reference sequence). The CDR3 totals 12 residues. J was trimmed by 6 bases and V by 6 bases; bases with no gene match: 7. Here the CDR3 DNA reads TGCAGTGCACTTGGACAGGGCGGCGAGCAGTACTTC. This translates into CSALGQGGEQYF.

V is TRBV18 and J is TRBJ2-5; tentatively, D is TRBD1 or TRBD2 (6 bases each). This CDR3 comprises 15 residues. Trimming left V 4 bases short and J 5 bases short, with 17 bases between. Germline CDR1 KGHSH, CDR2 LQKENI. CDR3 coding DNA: TGTGCCAGCTCACAGGCCAGGGGAGGTCGGGAGACCCAGTACTTC. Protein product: CASSQARGGRETQYF. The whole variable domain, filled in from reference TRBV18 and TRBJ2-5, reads NAGVMQNPRHLVRRRGQEARLRCSPMKGHSHVYWYRQLPEEGLKFMVYLQKENIIDESGMPKERFSAEFPKEGPSILRIQQVVRGDSAAYFCASSQARGGRETQYFGPGTRLLVL.

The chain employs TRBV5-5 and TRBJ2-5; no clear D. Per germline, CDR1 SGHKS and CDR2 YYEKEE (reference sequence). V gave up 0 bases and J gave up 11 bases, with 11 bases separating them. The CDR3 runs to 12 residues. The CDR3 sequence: CASSLVAGGQYF. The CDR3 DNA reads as TGTGCCAGCAGCTTGGTGGCCGGTGGGCAGTACTTC.

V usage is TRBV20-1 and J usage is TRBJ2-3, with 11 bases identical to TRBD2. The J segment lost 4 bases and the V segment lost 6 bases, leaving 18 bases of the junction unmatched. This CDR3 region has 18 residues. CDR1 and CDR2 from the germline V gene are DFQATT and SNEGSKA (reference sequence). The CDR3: CSALTLTSGSGLPDTQYF. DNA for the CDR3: TGCAGTGCCCTGACTTTAACTAGCGGGAGCGGACTCCCAGATACGCAGTATTTT.

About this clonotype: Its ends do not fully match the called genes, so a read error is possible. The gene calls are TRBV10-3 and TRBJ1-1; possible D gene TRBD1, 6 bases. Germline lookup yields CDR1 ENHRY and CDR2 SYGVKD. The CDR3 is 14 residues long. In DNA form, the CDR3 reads TGTGCCATCACCATACAGGGTGGGGACACTGGAGCTTTCTTT. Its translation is CAITIQGGDTGAFF.

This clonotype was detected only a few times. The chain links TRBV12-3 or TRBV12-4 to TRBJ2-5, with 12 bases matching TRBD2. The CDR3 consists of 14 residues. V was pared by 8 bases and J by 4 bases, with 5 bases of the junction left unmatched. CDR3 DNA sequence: TGTGCCAGCGGTCGGACTAGCGGGATAGAGACCCAGTACTTC. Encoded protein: CASGRTSGIETQYF.